Sequencing of this TCR beta chain was carried out in a study of Graves' ophthalmopathy and Graves' hyperthyroidism. Study at large: The study drew peripheral blood at initial diagnosis, before any treatment. Study-level results: It was with approximately 69% sensitivity and about 72% specificity that the model predicted ophthalmopathy progression.

Of note for this clonotype: The antigen is not known.

Amplifying from RNA transcripts, the study obtained TCR beta CDR3 regions. RT-PCR was first run with HTBI primers, then multiplex PCR in a second round. Each CDR3 protein gets one entry after TCRdb re-called the multiplex PCR reads with MiXCR. The repertoire holds approximately 700,000 distinct CDR3 sequences, roughly two fifths seen once, with 40% to 55% in the top ten. This CDR3 region has 13 residues. Germline lookup yields CDR1 SGDLS and CDR2 YYNGEE. The V and J ends lost 5 bases and 2 bases, in that order; junction bases with no gene match: 4. Source material: peripheral blood. This clonotype was sampled from an adult man with Graves' ophthalmopathy. This chain uses TRBV9 with TRBJ2-7; 7 positions agree with TRBD1. The CDR3: CASRAQGTYEQYF. In nucleotides, the CDR3 is TGTGCCAGCAGAGCACAGGGGACCTACGAGCAGTACTTC.